One sample yielded the 27 T cell receptor beta chains listed below, sequenced in a study of persistence of HIV-infected CD4 T cells. Their specific antigens are unknown. The libraries were made with immunoSEQ version 4 in survey mode. Sequencing was performed with immunoSEQ multiplex PCR; in TCRdb, only in-frame clones are kept and a portion is missing. The sample includes 25,000 to 35,000 clones, around 82% of them seen just once. The stimulus was lysate of CMV-infected fibroblasts, about 10 ug/mL. CD40L/CD69 double-negative CD45RO-high memory CD4+ T cells were collected. The sample here was CD4+ T cells sorted from PBMCs after approximately 18-hour stimulation, taken from a patient who received antiretroviral therapy. The receptors come from an adult man with HIV who was CMV-seropositive.

This chain joins TRBV25-1 and TRBJ1-1; D is unclear. Germline values: CDR1 MGHDK, CDR2 SYGVNS. The CDR3 totals 10 residues. With 7 bases removed from V and 8 bases from J, the gap between germline ends came to 8 bases. The CDR3 DNA is TGTGCCAGCAAACGTCTGGAAGCTTTCTTT. This sequence encodes CASKRLEAFF.

J is TRBJ2-1 and V is TRBV6-1; 12 positions agree with TRBD2. This CDR3 comprises 17 residues. Germline V CDR1 and CDR2: MNHNS, SASEGT. The ends lost 3 bases at V and 0 bases at J; junction bases unmatched: 3. The CDR3 DNA follows: TGTGCCAGCAGTGAGTGGACTAGCGGGGACTCCTACAATGAGCAGTTCTTC. This encodes CASSEWTSGDSYNEQFF.

The rearrangement uses TRBV2 and TRBJ1-5, with TRBD1 matching over 7 bases. Trimming cost V 4 bases and J 1 base; bases outside gene matches: 7. Germline CDR1 reads SNHLY; CDR2 reads FYNNEI. CDR3 length: 16 residues. CDR3 nucleotide sequence: TGTGCCAGCAGTGCGCAAGGGGGCCGGAGCAATCAGCCCCAGCATTTT. Translated, it gives CASSAQGGRSNQPQHF.

The sample holds a few counts of this clone. The rearrangement links TRBV6-5 to TRBJ1-5, with 9 bases matching TRBD1. There are 13 residues in the CDR3. The V and J ends lost 9 bases and 4 bases, in that order; junction bases with no gene match: 4. Germline V gives CDR1 MNHEY, CDR2 SVGAGI. The CDR3, as DNA: TGTGCCAGTGAGGGACAGGGTAATCAGCCCCAGCATTTT. Protein sequence: CASEGQGNQPQHF.

This chain connects TRBV10-3 to TRBJ2-3; 12 bases are a match to TRBD2. V trimming: 4 bases; J trimming: 2 bases; junction bases outside the gene matches: 4. The CDR3 covers 16 residues. Germline CDR1 ENHRY, CDR2 SYGVKD. DNA for the CDR3: TGTGCCATCAGTGTTCTAGCGGGGGGGGTCACAGATACGCAGTATTTT. It encodes CAISVLAGGVTDTQYF.

V and J are TRBV7-9 and TRBJ2-3; tentative D call: TRBD1 (6 bases). Germline CDR1 reads SEHNR; CDR2 reads FQNEAQ (reference sequence). Trimming took 6 bases from V and 2 from J, leaving 12 bases between them. The CDR3 is 14 amino acids. This CDR3 is CASRRGQTTDTQYF. The CDR3 nucleotides are TGTGCCAGCAGACGCGGACAGACCACAGATACGCAGTATTTT.

The genes are TRBV10-2 and TRBJ1-6; D remains ambiguous. Germline V gives CDR1 WSHSY, CDR2 SAAADI. The V and J ends lost 7 bases and 7 bases respectively, with 11 bases between them. The CDR3 has 13 amino acids. The CDR3 sequence is CASMRQDNSPLHF. The CDR3 DNA is TGCGCCAGCATGCGGCAGGACAATTCACCCCTCCACTTT.

The V call is TRBV5-1, the J call TRBJ2-3; 12 bases are a match to TRBD2. J gave up 5 bases and V 1 base, and 2 bases lay outside the gene matches. This CDR3 comprises 15 residues. CDR1 is SGHRS and CDR2 is YFSETQ in the germline V gene. CDR3 nucleotide sequence: TGCGCCAGCAGCTTGTGGACTAGCGGGAAAGATACGCAGTATTTT. Its protein product is CASSLWTSGKDTQYF.

The rearrangement links TRBV18 to TRBJ2-3, with 8 bases matching TRBD1. Looked up from germline, CDR1 is KGHSH and CDR2 is LQKENI. CDR3 length: 16 residues. Trimming took 6 bases from V and 2 from J; bases not matched to a gene: 10. As DNA, the CDR3 is TGTGCCAGCTCCCCCCTAAAGACAGGGGACACAGATACGCAGTATTTT. Amino acids: CASSPLKTGDTDTQYF.

The CDR3 protein is CASSTGNTEAFF. CDR3 bases: TGTGCCAGTAGTACAGGGAACACTGAAGCTTTCTTT. This chain links TRBV19 with TRBJ1-1; D uncertain. Germline V CDR1 and CDR2: LNHDA, SQIVND (reference sequence). Trimming left V 4 bases short and J 1 base short, with 4 bases between. This CDR3 spans 12 amino acids.

The chain is built from TRBV6-5 and TRBJ2-3; D remains ambiguous. The CDR3 consists of 13 residues. Trimming took 4 bases from V and 5 from J, leaving 10 bases between them. CDR1 and CDR2 (germline): MNHEY, SVGAGI. In DNA, the CDR3 is TGTGCCAGCAGTTTCTCCCACTTAGATACGCAGTATTTT. This translates into CASSFSHLDTQYF.

V usage is TRBV11-1 and J usage is TRBJ2-3, with D possibly TRBD2 on 7 matching bases. The germline gives CDR1 SGHAT, CDR2 FQDESV (reference sequence). V lost 5 bases and J 1 base, leaving 10 bases between the germline ends. This CDR3 has 14 amino acids. CDR3 bases: TGTGCCAGCAGCCAAGGGGGGGGCACAGATACGCAGTATTTT. As protein: CASSQGGGTDTQYF.

This clone was observed a few times. The chain carries TRBV29-1 and TRBJ1-3, with 10 bases fitting TRBD1. The CDR3 loop spans 15 amino acids. The trim removed 1 base at V and 2 bases at J, leaving 2 bases unmatched. The germline gives CDR1 SQVTM, CDR2 ANQGSEA. The DNA for the CDR3 is TGCAGCGTTGAAGGGACAGGGGGACCTGGAAACACCATATATTTT. Protein product: CSVEGTGGPGNTIYF. The variable domain in full, completed from reference TRBV29-1 and TRBJ1-3, reads SAVISQKPSRDICQRGTSLTIQCQVDSQVTMMFWYRQQPGQSLTLIATANQGSEATYESGFVIDKFPISRPNLTFSTLTVSNMSPEDSSIYLCSVEGTGGPGNTIYFGEGSWLTVV.

The J gene is TRBJ2-2, the V gene TRBV6-6; 7 nucleotides agree with TRBD2. The CDR3 totals 16 residues. Germline V gene sequence: CDR1 MNHNY, CDR2 SVGAGI (reference sequence). V gave up 0 bases and J gave up 0 bases; unmatched junction bases: 1. The CDR3 loop reads CASSYSGTTNTGELFF. The CDR3 coding sequence is TGTGCCAGCAGTTACTCCGGGACTACGAACACCGGGGAGCTGTTTTTT.

This clone turned up a few times. The chain couples TRBV28 to TRBJ1-5, with D possibly being TRBD1 (6 bases). The V end lost 3 bases, the J end lost 6 bases, and 9 bases lay between the germline ends. The CDR3 covers 13 residues. Germline assignment: CDR1 MDHEN and CDR2 SYDVKM. Here the CDR3 DNA reads TGTGCCAGCAGTTTCGGGGGCGCTCAGCCCCAGCATTTT. This gives the protein CASSFGGAQPQHF. The complete variable domain, with remaining parts taken from reference TRBV28 and TRBJ1-5, reads DVKVTQSSRYLVKRTGEKVFLECVQDMDHENMFWYRQDPGLGLRLIYFSYDVKMKEKGDIPEGYSVSREKKERFSLILESASTNQTSMYLCASSFGGAQPQHFGDGTRLSIL.

V gene TRBV5-4 combines with J gene TRBJ2-2; D unresolved. The CDR3 has 14 residues. The V end was cut by 3 bases, the J end by 1 base, with 7 bases between. Germline assignment: CDR1 SGHNT and CDR2 YYREEE (reference sequence). The CDR3: CASSSWMNTGELFF. In nucleotides, the CDR3 is TGTGCCAGCAGCTCTTGGATGAACACCGGGGAGCTGTTTTTT.

The rearrangement uses TRBV15 and TRBJ1-2; D possibly corresponds to TRBD1 (6 bases). V lost 5 bases and J lost 7, with 20 bases in between. The germline CDR1 and CDR2 sequences are LNHNV and YYDKDF (reference sequence). This CDR3 comprises 15 residues. The CDR3 sequence: CATSGPAAGGSGYTF. Here the CDR3 DNA reads TGTGCCACCAGCGGGCCGGCAGCGGGGGGCTCTGGCTACACCTTC.

J is TRBJ1-1 and V is TRBV13, with D perhaps matching TRBD1 (6 bases). The CDR3 extends over 16 amino acids. V was cut by 5 bases and J by 5 bases, with 21 bases left in between. Germline V gene lookup returns CDR1 PRHDT and CDR2 FYEKMQ (reference sequence). CDR3 DNA: TGTGCCAGCAGCCGACTGGGCGGAGGGGGTCGTACTGAAGCTTTCTTT. Translation: CASSRLGGGGRTEAFF.

The count of this clone is one. The chain links TRBV7-8 to TRBJ2-7; D not resolved. Germline V gives CDR1 SGHVS, CDR2 FQNEAQ. Trimming pared 5 bases from V and 2 bases from J, leaving 13 bases between. The CDR3 is 14 amino acids. The CDR3 DNA follows: TGTGCCAGCAGCCCACTTACCGTAACCTACGAGCAGTACTTC. Protein product: CASSPLTVTYEQYF.

Only a few counts were recorded for this clone. The chain links TRBV19 to TRBJ1-5; no clear D. The CDR3 runs 14 residues. Deletions cut 0 bases from V and 4 bases from J, with 7 bases between. CDR1 and CDR2 (germline): LNHDA, SQIVND (reference sequence). In DNA, the CDR3 is TGTGCCAGTAGTATAGATCGGTTTAATCAGCCCCAGCATTTT. Translated: CASSIDRFNQPQHF. The full variable domain, with the rest looked up from reference TRBV19 and TRBJ1-5, is DGGITQSPKYLFRKEGQNVTLSCEQNLNHDAMYWYRQDPGQGLRLIYYSQIVNDFQKGDIAEGYSVSREKKESFPLTVTSAQKNPTAFYLCASSIDRFNQPQHFGDGTRLSIL.

This clone turned up a few times. This chain links TRBV19 with TRBJ1-2; D possibly corresponds to TRBD1 (5 bases). The germline gives CDR1 LNHDA, CDR2 SQIVND (reference sequence). The V end lost 5 bases, the J end lost 4 bases, and 14 bases lay between the germline ends. The CDR3 runs to 14 residues. The CDR3: CASSDRDSVYGYTF. For the CDR3, the DNA is TGTGCCAGTAGTGACCGGGACTCGGTCTATGGCTACACCTTC.

The rearrangement joins TRBV9 to TRBJ2-7; D is possibly TRBD1 (5 bases). Trimming stripped 4 bases from V and 4 bases from J, with 18 bases between. Germline CDR1 SGDLS, CDR2 YYNGEE. The CDR3 loop spans 15 amino acids. The CDR3 DNA reads TGTGCCAGCAGCCCAGGGATGTCTCCTCAATACGAGCAGTACTTC. It yields the protein CASSPGMSPQYEQYF.

The rearrangement links TRBV18 to TRBJ2-6; 7 bases are shared with TRBD1. The CDR3 totals 16 residues. V shed 4 bases, J shed 0 bases, and the junction held 3 bases outside the gene matches. Germline values: CDR1 KGHSH, CDR2 LQKENI. CDR3 protein: CASSQGQLSGANVLTF. CDR3 nucleotide sequence: TGTGCCAGCTCACAGGGACAGCTCTCTGGGGCCAACGTCCTGACTTTC.

The rearrangement uses TRBV5-1 and TRBJ1-1; 8 bases line up with TRBD1. Trimming cost V 5 bases and J 4 bases; bases outside gene matches: 7. The germline V gene has CDR1 SGHRS and CDR2 YFSETQ. CDR3 length: 14 residues. CDR3 sequence: CASRTGQEITEAFF. CDR3 DNA sequence: TGCGCCAGCAGAACGGGACAGGAGATCACTGAAGCTTTCTTT.

V usage is TRBV2 and J usage is TRBJ2-1; 7 nucleotides align to TRBD1. The V gene's germline CDR1 is SNHLY and CDR2 FYNNEI. V shed 6 bases, J shed 0 bases, and the junction held 8 bases outside the gene matches. The length of the CDR3 is 16 residues. CDR3 nucleotide sequence: TGTGCCAGCAGCAGACAGGGTTGGAGCTCCTACAATGAGCAGTTCTTC. Translating it yields CASSRQGWSSYNEQFF.

A single count supports this clone. This chain links TRBV10-3 with TRBJ1-1; TRBD1 agrees at 9 bases. The V and J ends lost 5 bases and 0 bases, in that order; junction bases with no gene match: 4. In germline, CDR1 is ENHRY, CDR2 SYGVKD. The CDR3 is made up of 15 amino acids. The CDR3 loop is CAISPGQGMNTEAFF. The CDR3 DNA reads as TGTGCCATCAGTCCGGGACAGGGCATGAACACTGAAGCTTTCTTT.

This sequence joins TRBV28 and TRBJ2-7; a weak D match, TRBD1 (5 bases). The CDR3 consists of 15 residues. Trimming left V 4 bases short and J 7 bases short, with 20 bases between. CDR1 and CDR2 (germline): MDHEN, SYDVKM. This chain's CDR3 is CASSSPQPAGLEQYF. As DNA, the CDR3 is TGTGCCAGCAGTTCCCCCCAGCCGGCAGGGTTAGAGCAGTACTTC.